The 21 T cell receptor beta chains listed next were all sequenced from one sample in a study of siplizumab effects on memory and regulatory T cells. TCRdb's table, derived via immunoSEQ multiplex PCR, lists solely in-frame clones and lacks some. The data show tens of thousands of clones, roughly 96% seen once. The sample was naive CD4+ T cells sorted from blood. The receptors shown here come from a human donor in good health.

This chain joins TRBV28 and TRBJ1-4; D is undetermined. The CDR3 consists of 15 residues. Germline CDR1 and CDR2: MDHEN and SYDVKM. V was pared by 2 bases and J by 4 bases, with 11 bases between. The CDR3 DNA sequence: TGTGCCAGCAGTTTAGGACGGTCGTTTAATGAAAAACTGTTTTTT. Translating gives CASSLGRSFNEKLFF.

The chain carries TRBV29-1 and TRBJ2-1; D is possibly TRBD1 (6 bases). V lost 7 bases, J lost 2 bases, and 9 bases lay in between. This CDR3 has 12 amino acids. Germline V gene sequence: CDR1 SQVTM, CDR2 ANQGSEA. In DNA, the CDR3 is TGCAGCGCGAACAGGGCCTACAATGAGCAGTTCTTC. This codes for CSANRAYNEQFF.

The chain carries TRBV2 and TRBJ1-2; possibly TRBD1 for D (6 bases). Trimming removed 3 bases at V and 2 bases at J, with 10 bases between. Germline assignment: CDR1 SNHLY and CDR2 FYNNEI. The length of the CDR3 is 14 residues. CDR3 sequence: CASSDKGGNYGYTF. CDR3 DNA: TGTGCCAGCAGTGACAAGGGGGGGAACTATGGCTACACCTTC.

This clone was detected only once. The CDR3 bases are TGTGCCAGTACCGCGCGAGGGTCAGACGAGCAGTACTTC. Amino acid sequence: CASTARGSDEQYF. This chain connects TRBV19 to TRBJ2-7, with a tentative D call TRBD2 (5 bases). Trimming pared 7 bases from V and 5 bases from J, leaving 15 bases between. Germline assignment: CDR1 LNHDA and CDR2 SQIVND (reference sequence). The CDR3 spans 13 residues.

The genes are TRBV2 and TRBJ1-2, with 8 bases identical to TRBD1. This CDR3 spans 15 amino acids. V was clipped by 6 bases and J by 4 bases; unmatched bases: 10. The germline gives CDR1 SNHLY, CDR2 FYNNEI. The DNA for the CDR3 is TGTGCCAGCAGCCGGCAGGGGGCAAGTAGCTATGGCTACACCTTC. Its protein product is CASSRQGASSYGYTF.

The V gene is TRBV18, the J gene TRBJ2-3, with D possibly called TRBD1 or TRBD2 (5 bases each). CDR1 and CDR2 (germline): KGHSH, LQKENI. The CDR3 covers 14 residues. Trimming cost V 5 bases and J 2 bases, with 11 bases left between them. The CDR3: CASSGTYNTDTQYF. In nucleotides, the CDR3 is TGTGCCAGCTCAGGGACCTACAACACAGATACGCAGTATTTT.

This sequence joins TRBV7-2 and TRBJ2-7, with D possibly matching TRBD1 (6 bases). Germline V gives CDR1 SGHTA, CDR2 FQGNSA. The V end lost 4 bases, the J end lost 5 bases, and 15 bases lay between the germline ends. This CDR3 has 14 amino acids. The CDR3 DNA follows: TGTGCCAGCAGCTCACCCATCAGGGGAAACGAGCAGTACTTC. As protein: CASSSPIRGNEQYF.

This chain joins TRBV18 and TRBJ2-7; 8 nucleotides match TRBD2. V trimming: 3 bases; J trimming: 2 bases; junction bases outside the gene matches: 3. The CDR3 loop spans 14 amino acids. CDR1 is KGHSH, CDR2 LQKENI, per germline. CDR3 in amino acids: CASSPGTRPYEQYF. CDR3 DNA: TGTGCCAGCTCACCGGGGACTAGGCCCTACGAGCAGTACTTC.

Only a few counts were recorded for this clone. The rearrangement joins TRBV5-1 to TRBJ1-1; D might be TRBD1 (5 bases). V lost 3 bases and J 2 bases, leaving 8 bases between the germline ends. This CDR3 is built from 13 residues. The germline CDR1 and CDR2 sequences are SGHRS and YFSETQ. The CDR3, as DNA: TGCGCCAGCAGCTCCACAGGTAACACTGAAGCTTTCTTT. Encoded protein: CASSSTGNTEAFF.

Written as DNA, the CDR3 is TGTGCCAGCAGTCCCCTAAAAGCGGGGGGGAAAAACATTCAGTACTTC. Its translation is CASSPLKAGGKNIQYF. This chain connects TRBV27 to TRBJ2-4, with 10 bases lining up with TRBD2. There are 16 residues in the CDR3. Trimming at V came to 5 bases and at J to 4 bases, leaving 8 bases not matched to a gene. CDR1 and CDR2 from the germline V gene are MNHEY and SMNVEV (reference sequence).

J is TRBJ1-5 and V is TRBV7-9; D remains unclear. This CDR3 comprises 12 residues. V was cut by 1 base and J by 5 bases, with 3 bases left in between. The germline V gene encodes CDR1 SEHNR and CDR2 FQNEAQ (reference sequence). The CDR3 loop is CASSLGDQPQHF. As DNA, the CDR3 is TGTGCCAGCAGCTTAGGTGATCAGCCCCAGCATTTT.

CDR3 nucleotide sequence: TGTGCCAGTAGTATAGGTACCCGGGAGACCCAGTACTTC. Translated, it gives CASSIGTRETQYF. The chain is built from TRBV19 and TRBJ2-5, with D unresolved. The CDR3 length is 13 residues. The germline V and J ends were trimmed by 1 base and 5 bases, with 8 bases remaining between them. Germline lookup yields CDR1 LNHDA and CDR2 SQIVND (reference sequence).

In this sample, this clone turned up once. This chain connects TRBV28 to TRBJ1-1, with a weak D call TRBD1 (5 bases). Trimming removed 11 bases from V and 3 bases from J, with 13 bases in between. CDR3 size: 12 residues. Germline V gene data show CDR1 as MDHEN and CDR2 as SYDVKM. The DNA for the CDR3 is TGTGCCTTGGGGCGCCCGGACACTGAAGCTTTCTTT. Its translation is CALGRPDTEAFF.

The chain uses TRBV5-1 and TRBJ1-6; D not certain. Trimming shortened V by 1 base and J by 8 bases, and 10 bases separated the two germline ends. The CDR3 totals 14 residues. Germline V CDR1 and CDR2: SGHRS, YFSETQ. The CDR3 DNA is TGCGCCAGCAGCTTGATGACAACCGATTCACCCCTCCACTTT. This translates into CASSLMTTDSPLHF.

The gene calls are TRBV2 and TRBJ2-7, with TRBD1 matching 9 bases. J was trimmed by 0 bases and V by 7 bases; bases with no gene match: 7. From germline, CDR1 is SNHLY and CDR2 FYNNEI. The CDR3 loop spans 15 amino acids. This CDR3 is CASNLQGQGSYEQYF. CDR3 nucleotides: TGTGCCAGCAATCTACAGGGACAGGGCTCCTACGAGCAGTACTTC.

J is TRBJ1-2 and V is TRBV19; 12 positions match TRBD1. V gave up 5 bases and J gave up 3 bases; unmatched junction bases: 10. CDR3 size: 17 residues. Germline V CDR1 and CDR2: LNHDA, SQIVND (reference sequence). The CDR3 DNA follows: TGTGCCAGTAGTCCGCCGGGACAGGGGGCCTTGTACTATGGCTACACCTTC. Protein: CASSPPGQGALYYGYTF.

The chain joins TRBV4-1 to TRBJ2-3; D call uncertain. CDR1 MGHRA and CDR2 YSYEKL come from the germline V gene. The CDR3 covers 15 residues. Trimming left V 3 bases short and J 4 bases short, with 14 bases between. CDR3: CASSHQARSPDTQYF. The CDR3 nucleotides are TGCGCCAGCAGCCACCAAGCCCGGAGCCCAGATACGCAGTATTTT.

This chain joins TRBV19 and TRBJ2-5; no definite D call. Trimming took 5 bases from V and 3 from J, leaving 10 bases between them. Germline V gives CDR1 LNHDA, CDR2 SQIVND (reference sequence). The CDR3 is made up of 13 amino acids. Here the CDR3 reads CASSQTSKETQYF. The CDR3, as DNA: TGTGCCAGTAGTCAGACTTCTAAAGAGACCCAGTACTTC.

The table lists this clone with a count of one. The rearrangement uses TRBV4-1 and TRBJ1-3; a weak D match, TRBD1 (5 bases). Germline V lookup: CDR1 MGHRA, CDR2 YSYEKL. V shed 1 base and J shed 1 base, with 20 bases lying between them. The CDR3 runs 19 residues. In nucleotides, the CDR3 is TGCGCCAGCAGCCAAGCTCACTATTTAAGCCCAGGGTCTGGAAACACCATATATTTT. Protein product: CASSQAHYLSPGSGNTIYF.

The chain has TRBV2 and TRBJ2-2; D remains ambiguous. V was pared by 4 bases and J by 6 bases, with 9 bases between. Germline V gives CDR1 SNHLY, CDR2 FYNNEI. This CDR3 is 13 amino acids long. The CDR3 spells CASSGSGSGELFF. DNA for the CDR3: TGTGCCAGCAGTGGGTCTGGATCCGGGGAGCTGTTTTTT.

This chain joins TRBV6-5 and TRBJ2-1, with 12 bases lining up with TRBD2. Germline lookup yields CDR1 MNHEY and CDR2 SVGAGI. The CDR3 totals 15 residues. The trim removed 6 bases at V and 4 bases at J, leaving 4 bases unmatched. The CDR3 protein is CASRSSGGEYNEQFF. The CDR3 DNA reads as TGTGCCAGCAGATCTAGCGGGGGGGAATACAATGAGCAGTTCTTC.